This is a list of T cell receptor beta chains from one sample in a study of T cells after yellow fever vaccination. TCRdb used MiXCR to reprocess the 5' RACE reads, holding one entry per CDR3 protein. The table shows some 320,000 distinct CDR3 sequences, with roughly 4.3% occurring only once. The sequenced sample was PBMCs, obtained 15 days after the yellow fever booster vaccination. The source is a man younger than 35 who received the YFV17D yellow fever vaccine. Each CDR3 is given with its conserved first and last residue. A D gene is named only where the DNA matches it firmly. A clone size is listed for some rows: how often the clone was seen (once, few, many), or a class if it is expanded.

TRBV5-1	.	TRBD1	TRBJ2-2	TGCGCCAGCAGCGACGGGACAGGGGGCGCTAGGACCGGGGAGCTGTTTTTT	CASSDGTGGARTGELFF
TRBV6-5	many	.	TRBJ1-2	TGTGCCAGCAGTTCCTCCTATGGCTACACCTTC	CASSSSYGYTF
TRBV12-3/TRBV12-4	few	TRBD2	TRBJ2-5	TGTGCCAGCAGTTTGGGGGGGGTGTACCAAGAGACCCAGTACTTC	CASSLGGVYQETQYF
TRBV3-1	few	TRBD2	TRBJ2-2	TGTGCCAGCAGCCAGGGGCGAGCGGGGGAGAACACCGGGGAGCTGTTTTTT	CASSQGRAGENTGELFF
TRBV10-2	many	.	TRBJ2-1	TGCGCCAGCAGTCCCTCGGGAAATGAGCAGTTCTTC	CASSPSGNEQFF
TRBV7-8	few	TRBD2	TRBJ2-3	TGTGCCAGCAGCTTATCCAGTCGGGGGGGCCGGTTAGATACGCAGTATTTT	CASSLSSRGGRLDTQYF
TRBV5-1	.	TRBD1	TRBJ2-5	TGCGCCAGCAGCTGGGGGACAGGGCAAGAGACCCAGTACTTC	CASSWGTGQETQYF
TRBV18	few	.	TRBJ2-6	TGTGCCAGCTCAAAGGGTTTCTCTGGGGCCAACGTCCTGACTTTC	CASSKGFSGANVLTF
TRBV7-2	many	.	TRBJ1-3	TGTGCCAGCAGTCTCTCGGGCGGAAGCTCTGGAAACACCATATATTTT	CASSLSGGSSGNTIYF
TRBV12-3/TRBV12-4	few	.	TRBJ1-1	TGTGCCAGCAGTTTTGCCAGGCCGAACACTGAAGCTTTCTTT	CASSFARPNTEAFF
TRBV5-1	.	.	TRBJ1-2	TGCGCCAGCAGCCAAGTATCTAACTATGGCTACACCTTC	CASSQVSNYGYTF
TRBV11-2	many	TRBD1	TRBJ2-7	TGTGCCAGCAGCCCAGACCATGGGGACAGCTCCTACGAGCAGTACTTC	CASSPDHGDSSYEQYF
TRBV6-5	many	.	TRBJ1-2	TGTGCCAGCAGTTACTCGGGGATAGGAGGGGATGGCTACACCTTC	CASSYSGIGGDGYTF
TRBV28	.	.	TRBJ1-3	TGTGCCAGCGGATTATACACCATATATTTT	CASGLYTIYF
TRBV6-6	few	TRBD1	TRBJ1-4	TGTGCCAGCACCATACAGGGGGCTAATGAAAAACTGTTTTTT	CASTIQGANEKLFF
TRBV7-9	.	.	TRBJ1-1	TGTGCCAGCGTGCGACAGGAATACACTGAAGCTTTCTTT	CASVRQEYTEAFF
TRBV4-1	many	TRBD2	TRBJ2-5	TGCGCCAGCAGCCAAGTAGCGGGGGGGCCGAGAGAGACCCAGTACTTC	CASSQVAGGPRETQYF
TRBV5-5	.	.	TRBJ1-1	TGTGCCAGCAGCTTGAACCCCATTGGGGGCACTGAAGCTTTCTTT	CASSLNPIGGTEAFF
TRBV27	many	TRBD1	TRBJ2-1	TGTGCCAGCAGTTTAAGGGGACAGGGGGCCTACTACAATGAGCAGTTCTTC	CASSLRGQGAYYNEQFF
TRBV7-2	many	TRBD1	TRBJ1-4	TGTGCCAGCAGCTTAGGGACAGGGTGGGAAAAACTGTTTTTT	CASSLGTGWEKLFF
TRBV10-3	few	.	TRBJ1-2	TGTGCCATCAGTGAGTCGGGAGTCCTCTATGGCTACACCTTC	CAISESGVLYGYTF
TRBV10-3	once	.	TRBJ1-5	TGTGCCATCAGTGAGACATTGGGAGAAAATCAGCCCCAGCATTTT	CAISETLGENQPQHF
TRBV7-9	many	TRBD1	TRBJ1-2	TGTGCCAGCAGGCCACGTAAGGGACAGCGAAATGGCTACACCTTC	CASRPRKGQRNGYTF
TRBV7-2	.	.	TRBJ1-2	TGTGCCAGCAGCTTAGTGACGGGGCCCTATGGCTACACCTTC	CASSLVTGPYGYTF
TRBV29-1	many	TRBD1	TRBJ2-7	TGCAGCGTTGGAGGGACAGGGGGATTTGGGGAGCAGTACTTC	CSVGGTGGFGEQYF
TRBV20-1	many	TRBD1	TRBJ1-2	TGCAGTGCCCAGGACAGGGGTAGTGACTATGGCTACACCTTC	CSAQDRGSDYGYTF
TRBV29-1	many	TRBD1	TRBJ1-2	TGCAGCGCAAGACAGGGCGTCTATGGCTACACCTTC	CSARQGVYGYTF
TRBV12-3/TRBV12-4	many	.	TRBJ1-2	TGTGCCAGCAGCCCGGGGGTTGGGGGCGCAGGGTACACCTTC	CASSPGVGGAGYTF
TRBV6-2/TRBV6-3	few	TRBD1	TRBJ2-7	TGTGCCAGCAGTTACTCGCCAACCGGGACAGCCTACGAGCAGTACTTC	CASSYSPTGTAYEQYF
TRBV30	few	TRBD2	TRBJ2-5	TGTGCCTGGAGCCCGGGGGGGTCACAAGAGACCCAGTACTTC	CAWSPGGSQETQYF
TRBV20-1	few	TRBD1	TRBJ1-5	TGCAGTGCTGGGACAGGGGGAAATCAGCCCCAGCATTTT	CSAGTGGNQPQHF
TRBV29-1	many	TRBD2	TRBJ2-3	TGCAGCGTTCGACGGGGGGAGAGCACAGATACGCAGTATTTT	CSVRRGESTDTQYF
TRBV7-9	.	.	TRBJ2-3	TGTGCCAGCACCCATCTTTTGGCAGGTTCCGCAGATACGCAGTATTTT	CASTHLLAGSADTQYF
TRBV5-6	few	TRBD1	TRBJ1-5	TGTGCCAGCAGCCGCTGGGACAGATCAAATCAGCCCCAGCATTTT	CASSRWDRSNQPQHF
TRBV5-1	many	.	TRBJ2-1	TGCGCCAGCAGCTTGTGGGGAGGTAGTGAGCAGTTCTTC	CASSLWGGSEQFF
TRBV12-3/TRBV12-4	many	.	TRBJ1-2	TGTGCCAGCAGTTTAGGGGTCTACTATGGCTACACCTTC	CASSLGVYYGYTF
TRBV20-1	many	.	TRBJ2-2	TGCAGTGCCACGATAATCCCAACCGGGGAGCTGTTTTTT	CSATIIPTGELFF
TRBV12-3/TRBV12-4	many	.	TRBJ2-5	TGTGCCAGCAGTTTCGGGGTTAGGCTGGAGACCCAGTACTTC	CASSFGVRLETQYF
TRBV6-5	many	TRBD1	TRBJ2-4	TGTGCCAGCAGCCCAACCCAGGGGGCACTAGCCAAAAACATTCAGTACTTC	CASSPTQGALAKNIQYF
TRBV25-1	many	.	TRBJ1-6	TGTGCCAGCGTTCCGACAGGCTATAATTCACCCCTCCACTTT	CASVPTGYNSPLHF
TRBV7-2	many	.	TRBJ2-3	TGTGCCAGCAGCCCAGAGGGGGATACGCAGTATTTT	CASSPEGDTQYF
TRBV7-2	many	TRBD1	TRBJ2-7	TGTGCCAGCAGCCGACAGGGGACCTACGAGCAGTACTTC	CASSRQGTYEQYF
TRBV12-5	many	TRBD2	TRBJ2-3	TGTGCTAGTTCAGTTAGGACTAGCGGGGCAACAGATACGCAGTATTTT	CASSVRTSGATDTQYF
TRBV18	.	.	TRBJ2-1	TGTGCCAGCTCACCACAGACCAGCTCCTACAATGAGCAGTTCTTC	CASSPQTSSYNEQFF
TRBV7-9	many	TRBD1	TRBJ2-3	TGTGCCAGCAGCTCACCACCCCGGGACAGGGGGGCAGATACGCAGTATTTT	CASSSPPRDRGADTQYF
TRBV6-5	many	.	TRBJ2-3	TGTGCCAGCAGTCGACGACCGGGACAAAAGGCAGATACGCAGTATTTT	CASSRRPGQKADTQYF
TRBV7-9	many	.	TRBJ1-1	TGTGCCAGCAGTTTGGGGGAGGGTGACTGGGACACTGAAGCTTTCTTT	CASSLGEGDWDTEAFF
TRBV7-9	many	.	TRBJ1-2	TGTGCCAGCAGCACCGCTCGGGGGGCGAATAACTATGGCTACACCTTC	CASSTARGANNYGYTF
TRBV5-4	few	TRBD1	TRBJ1-2	TGTGCCAGCAGCATTGGACAGGGGGCCGATTCGTTAGGCTACACCTTC	CASSIGQGADSLGYTF
TRBV27	few	.	TRBJ1-1	TGTGCCAGCAGGCATCTTGGGAGGGCGAACACTGAAGCTTTCTTT	CASRHLGRANTEAFF
TRBV10-2	.	.	TRBJ2-5	TGCGCCAGCAGTTGGACCGGGGAGATGGAGACCCAGTACTTC	CASSWTGEMETQYF
TRBV11-1	few	.	TRBJ1-5	TGTGCCAGCAGCCCACCGGAAGGGATCCGCAATCAGCCCCAGCATTTT	CASSPPEGIRNQPQHF
TRBV7-2	many	TRBD2	TRBJ2-3	TGTGCCAGCAGCTTAGTGCGGACTAGCGGGGGGGCGGCAGATACGCAGTATTTT	CASSLVRTSGGAADTQYF
TRBV7-2	.	TRBD2	TRBJ2-3	TGTGCCAGCAGCTCAACCGGGACTAGGCCCCGAAGCACAGATACGCAGTATTTT	CASSSTGTRPRSTDTQYF
TRBV5-6	few	TRBD2	TRBJ2-4	TGTGCCAGCAGTCGGGAGCGGGGGTGGGCTTCGGGGACCAAAAACATTCAGTACTTC	CASSRERGWASGTKNIQYF